Shown below are 5 T cell receptor beta chains from a single sample sequenced in a study of cytotoxic CD8 clonotypes in ibrutinib-treated CLL. TCRdb's copy holds only in-frame clones and misses some; the assay was immunoSEQ multiplex PCR. The sample gives 100,000 to 150,000 clones, 75% to 90% of which show up once; roughly 1.9% is in the top ten. The sequencing here drew on PBMCs, taken after 24 months of ibrutinib treatment. The receptors here all came from a human donor with chronic lymphocytic leukemia.

V usage is TRBV7-2 and J usage is TRBJ1-6; D call uncertain. V was shortened by 5 bases and J by 8 bases, with 16 bases between the two germline ends. Germline V gene data show CDR1 as SGHTA and CDR2 as FQGNSA. This CDR3 comprises 15 residues. This CDR3 reads CASSPMGQIDSPLHF. In nucleotides, the CDR3 is TGTGCCAGCAGCCCGATGGGCCAAATAGATTCACCCCTCCACTTT.

The chain couples TRBV10-3 to TRBJ2-2; tentative D call: TRBD2 (5 bases). The germline V and J ends were trimmed by 8 bases and 1 base, with 11 bases remaining between them. Germline V gives CDR1 ENHRY, CDR2 SYGVKD. This CDR3 has 14 residues. CDR3 sequence: CAISSAVNTGELFF. CDR3 bases: TGTGCCATCTCCTCAGCGGTGAACACCGGGGAGCTGTTTTTT.

This clone showed up just a few times. This chain links TRBV29-1 with TRBJ1-1, with 7 bases lining up with TRBD1. With V trimmed by 3 bases and J by 2 bases, 15 bases remained unmatched. CDR1 SQVTM and CDR2 ANQGSEA come from the germline V gene. The CDR3 runs 17 residues. CDR3 in amino acids: CSVDPLISGTENTEAFF. CDR3 in DNA: TGCAGCGTTGACCCACTGATCTCCGGGACAGAAAACACTGAAGCTTTCTTT.

This rearrangement joins TRBV7-9 to TRBJ2-5; 7 bases fit TRBD2. The CDR3 is 15 amino acids. Per germline, CDR1 SEHNR and CDR2 FQNEAQ (reference sequence). J lost 4 bases, V lost 8 bases, and 13 bases had no gene match. Here the CDR3 reads CASVPPWEGIETQYF. CDR3 in DNA: TGTGCCAGCGTTCCCCCGTGGGAGGGGATAGAGACCCAGTACTTC.

The chain is built from TRBV29-1 and TRBJ1-5; D might be TRBD1 (6 bases). This CDR3 has 15 residues. Germline-derived CDR1 and CDR2 are SQVTM and ANQGSEA. V was clipped by 6 bases and J by 2 bases, with 17 bases between them. Here the CDR3 reads CSVPATGWGNQPQHF. Written as DNA, the CDR3 is TGCAGCGTCCCGGCCACAGGGTGGGGCAATCAGCCCCAGCATTTT.